Following are 24 T cell receptor beta chains from one sample sequenced in a study of beta chain features in type 1 diabetes. Study-level results: Patients with Type 1 diabetes showed moderately but significantly shorter TCRB CDR3s in all four CD4+ subsets.

As every portion of the isolated RNA was reverse transcribed, the sequencing read expressed TCRB transcripts. Measured with immunoSEQ multiplex PCR; TCRdb has only the in-frame clones, and not every one. The sample gives 500,000 to 800,000 clones, 9.5% to 15% of which show up once; around 0.12% is in the top ten. No antigens are known for them. Sample: naive CD4+ T cells from blood. These TCRs come from a young man with type 1 diabetes.

This clone was seen a few times. This chain links TRBV4-3 with TRBJ1-5; D is perhaps TRBD1 (5 bases). CDR3 length equals 16 residues. Trimming left V 0 bases short and J 7 bases short, with 16 bases between. Germline CDR1 LGHNA, CDR2 YSLEER. CDR3 sequence: CASSQEEGRGEQPQHF. Written as DNA, the CDR3 is TGCGCCAGCAGCCAAGAAGAGGGGCGCGGGGAGCAGCCCCAGCATTTT.

In its sample, this clone was seen a few times. This chain joins TRBV7-2 and TRBJ1-5, with 7 bases fitting TRBD1. The CDR3 contains 15 residues. Germline loops: CDR1 SGHTA, CDR2 FQGNSA. With 0 bases clipped from V and 3 bases from J, the junction kept 2 bases outside the gene matches. The DNA for the CDR3 is TGTGCCAGCAGCTTAGCGACAGGGAACAATCAGCCCCAGCATTTT. As protein: CASSLATGNNQPQHF.

This clone was picked up a small number of times. V and J are TRBV7-9 and TRBJ1-1; maybe TRBD1 (6 bases). The CDR3 is made up of 14 amino acids. Trimming left V 3 bases short and J 7 bases short, with 15 bases between. In germline, CDR1 is SEHNR, CDR2 FQNEAQ (reference sequence). The CDR3 sequence: CASSLNRDSGEAFF. The DNA of the CDR3 is TGTGCCAGCAGCTTGAACAGGGATTCGGGTGAAGCTTTCTTT. Variable domain in full (rest from reference TRBV7-9 and TRBJ1-1): DTGVSQNPRHKITKRGQNVTFRCDPISEHNRLYWYRQTLGQGPEFLTYFQNEAQLEKSRLLSDRFSAERPKGSFSTLEIQRTEQGDSAMYLCASSLNRDSGEAFFGQGTRLTVV.

The sample holds a few counts of this clone. Different DNA sequences within this sample yield the same CDR3. This chain connects TRBV29-1 to TRBJ1-3; 7 nucleotides align to TRBD1. This CDR3 contains 12 residues. V gave up 6 bases and J gave up 4 bases; unmatched junction bases: 3. Germline loops: CDR1 SQVTM, CDR2 ANQGSEA. CDR3: CSVETGGNTIYF. The CDR3 DNA sequence: TGCAGCGTCGAGACAGGGGGAAACACCATATATTTT. Full variable domain (missing parts from reference TRBV29-1 and TRBJ1-3): SAVISQKPSRDICQRGTSLTIQCQVDSQVTMMFWYRQQPGQSLTLIATANQGSEATYESGFVIDKFPISRPNLTFSTLTVSNMSPEDSSIYLCSVETGGNTIYFGEGSWLTVV.

This chain uses TRBV7-7 with TRBJ2-5; 12 bases line up with TRBD1. CDR1 and CDR2 (germline): SSHAT, FNYEAQ (reference sequence). This CDR3 has 16 residues. Unmatched junction bases numbered 9, after V lost 4 bases and J lost 6 bases. The CDR3: CASSSGGTGGMKTQYF. The CDR3, as DNA: TGTGCCAGCAGCTCCGGCGGGACAGGGGGCATGAAGACCCAGTACTTC. The entire variable domain, with the rest obtained from reference TRBV7-7 and TRBJ2-5, is as follows: GAGVSQSPRYKVTKRGQDVTLRCDPISSHATLYWYQQALGQGPEFLTYFNYEAQPDKSGLPSDRFSAERPEGSISTLTIQRTEQRDSAMYRCASSSGGTGGMKTQYFGPGTRLLVL.

This clone has just a few counts. One end of the junction is discordant with germline, which a read error may explain. The CDR3 DNA follows: TGTGCCAGCAGTCCGGACAGCCAGTTAGAGGTCTTC. It translates to CASSPDSQLEVF. The genes are TRBV7-2 and TRBJ1-2, with D perhaps matching TRBD1 (6 bases). Looked up from germline, CDR1 is SGHTA and CDR2 is FQGNSA. This CDR3 contains 12 residues.

The CDR3 bases are TGTGCCAGCACCACGAGTGGGTCCTACGAGCAGTACTTC. As protein: CASTTSGSYEQYF. V and J are TRBV6-1 and TRBJ2-7; D gene uncertain. The CDR3 sequence is 13 residues long. The V gene's germline CDR1 is MNHNS and CDR2 SASEGT. Between the trimmed V and J ends, which lost 7 bases and 1 base, there was a span of 11 bases.

This clone was detected a few times. V and J are TRBV19 and TRBJ1-2; no reliable D call. The germline V gene has CDR1 LNHDA and CDR2 SQIVND (reference sequence). Trimming stripped 5 bases from V and 10 bases from J, with 17 bases between. This CDR3 region has 13 residues. In nucleotides, the CDR3 is TGTGCCAGTAGTCCCCCCGCTTGGGGTTACTACACCTTC. It yields the protein CASSPPAWGYYTF.

This clone has just a few counts. The chain links TRBV7-9 to TRBJ1-1; D remains ambiguous. V was pared by 3 bases and J by 1 base, with 9 bases between. Germline-derived CDR1 and CDR2 are SEHNR and FQNEAQ (reference sequence). The CDR3 runs 14 residues. The CDR3 DNA sequence: TGTGCCAGCAGCTTTCAGGATTCGAACACTGAAGCTTTCTTT. Its translation is CASSFQDSNTEAFF. Based on the CDR3 plus reference TRBV7-9 and TRBJ1-1, the full variable domain is DTGVSQNPRHKITKRGQNVTFRCDPISEHNRLYWYRQTLGQGPEFLTYFQNEAQLEKSRLLSDRFSAERPKGSFSTLEIQRTEQGDSAMYLCASSFQDSNTEAFFGQGTRLTVV.

The chain recombines TRBV5-1 with TRBJ2-1; tentative D call: TRBD1 (6 bases). V gave up 2 bases and J gave up 3 bases, with 21 bases separating them. This CDR3 is built from 18 residues. CDR1 SGHRS and CDR2 YFSETQ come from the germline V gene. In DNA form, the CDR3 reads TGCGCCAGCAGCTTCCCAACCCGAGGGGGAAAAGGCTACAATGAGCAGTTCTTC. This codes for CASSFPTRGGKGYNEQFF.

Notes on this clone: This sample also contains other DNA sequences that code for the same CDR3. The CDR3 nucleotides are TGTGCCAGCAGCTTTTCCTCTGGGGCCAACGTCCTGACTTTC. Its protein is CASSFSSGANVLTF. This chain links TRBV7-2 with TRBJ2-6, with D unclear. CDR3 length equals 14 residues. CDR1 and CDR2 from the germline V gene are SGHTA and FQGNSA. V was clipped by 3 bases and J by 0 bases, with 3 bases between them.

This clone turned up a few times. The chain combines TRBV28 with TRBJ2-7, with 8 positions matching TRBD2. The V gene's germline CDR1 is MDHEN and CDR2 SYDVKM. With V trimmed by 7 bases and J by 3 bases, 11 bases remained unmatched. The CDR3 extends over 15 amino acids. The CDR3 spells CASTSPASGGYEQYF. CDR3 DNA sequence: TGTGCCAGCACCTCCCCCGCGAGCGGGGGCTACGAGCAGTACTTC.

The chain employs TRBV6-5 and TRBJ1-5, with 7 bases identical to TRBD1. The CDR3 has 14 amino acids. From germline, CDR1 is MNHEY and CDR2 SVGAGI. J was trimmed by 7 bases and V by 2 bases; bases with no gene match: 5. CDR3 sequence: CASSYRQGRQPQHF. As DNA, the CDR3 is TGTGCCAGCAGTTACCGACAGGGAAGACAGCCCCAGCATTTT.

This clone appeared a few times. The rearrangement uses TRBV28 and TRBJ2-7; D is ambiguous. Germline assignment: CDR1 MDHEN and CDR2 SYDVKM. The V end lost 10 bases, the J end lost 5 bases, and 24 bases lay between the germline ends. The CDR3 runs 15 residues. In DNA, the CDR3 is TGTGCCACCTCAGAGGCCCAGAGGAATAAGGACGAGCAGTACTTC. Its protein is CATSEAQRNKDEQYF.

In DNA, the CDR3 is TGTGCCACCAGCAGAGATCGGCGAACTGAAGCTTTCTTT. As protein: CATSRDRRTEAFF. The rearrangement links TRBV15 to TRBJ1-1; D unclear. Germline lookup yields CDR1 LNHNV and CDR2 YYDKDF (reference sequence). The V gene lost 0 bases and the J gene lost 5 bases, with 7 bases spanning the gap. The CDR3 loop spans 13 amino acids.

The rearrangement links TRBV7-9 to TRBJ1-1; no firm D call. This CDR3 spans 14 amino acids. Trimming stripped 2 bases from V and 5 bases from J, with 12 bases between. Germline values: CDR1 SEHNR, CDR2 FQNEAQ (reference sequence). The CDR3 nucleotides are TGTGCCAGCAGCTTAAGTGGGTGGAGGACTGAAGCTTTCTTT. It yields the protein CASSLSGWRTEAFF.

Only a few counts were recorded for this clone. The genes are TRBV14 and TRBJ1-2, with a weak D call TRBD1 (6 bases). The CDR3 totals 14 residues. Trimming took 1 base from V and 7 from J, leaving 13 bases between them. Germline V gene data show CDR1 as SGHDN and CDR2 as FVKESK. The CDR3 region has the DNA TGTGCCAGCAGCCAAGCTAGCAGGGGTAGTGGCTACACCTTC. It encodes CASSQASRGSGYTF.

This clone occurred a few times. Compared with germline, one end of the junction differs, possibly owing to a read error. The identical CDR3 is also encoded by other nucleotide sequences in the sample. This chain connects TRBV7-7 to TRBJ2-5; TRBD1 agrees at 7 bases. CDR3 length equals 13 residues. The germline gives CDR1 SSHAT, CDR2 FNYEAQ (reference sequence). The CDR3 DNA sequence: TGTGCTAGCAGCCTCGGGACAGAAGAGACCCAGTACTTC. Translation: CASSLGTEETQYF.

This clone was seen more than once but under ten times. The CDR3 DNA is TGTGCCAGTTACAGGGGAGGATCCTATAATTCACCCCTCCACTTT. Its translation: CASYRGGSYNSPLHF. The genes are TRBV28 and TRBJ1-6; 7 nucleotides line up with TRBD1. The CDR3 consists of 15 residues. Germline loops: CDR1 MDHEN, CDR2 SYDVKM. Trimming removed 9 bases from V and 1 base from J; junction bases left unmatched: 6. The full variable domain, rest sourced from reference TRBV28 and TRBJ1-6, is DVKVTQSSRYLVKRTGEKVFLECVQDMDHENMFWYRQDPGLGLRLIYFSYDVKMKEKGDIPEGYSVSREKKERFSLILESASTNQTSMYLCASYRGGSYNSPLHFGNGTRLTVT.

This chain joins TRBV7-3 and TRBJ1-1; possible D gene TRBD1, 5 bases. V was cut by 6 bases and J by 1 base, with 12 bases left in between. Germline CDR1 is SGHTA and CDR2 is FQGTGA. This CDR3 is built from 14 residues. CDR3 coding DNA: TGTGCCAGCAGTCAGGGACTTACGAACACTGAAGCTTTCTTT. The encoded protein is CASSQGLTNTEAFF. The full variable domain, its missing parts supplied by reference TRBV7-3 and TRBJ1-1, is GAGVSQTPSNKVTEKGKYVELRCDPISGHTALYWYRQSLGQGPEFLIYFQGTGAADDSGLPNDRFFAVRPEGSVSTLKIQRTERGDSAVYLCASSQGLTNTEAFFGQGTRLTVV.

This clone was detected a few times. The chain has TRBV4-3 and TRBJ2-7, with D tentatively TRBD2 (6 bases). CDR3 length: 15 residues. Germline V gene lookup returns CDR1 LGHNA and CDR2 YSLEER. Trimming pared 0 bases from V and 3 bases from J, leaving 12 bases between. The DNA of the CDR3 is TGCGCCAGCAGCCAAGAGCGGGACGGCGGCTACGAGCAGTACTTC. Encoded protein: CASSQERDGGYEQYF.

This clone was counted a few times. As DNA, the CDR3 is TGTGCCACCAGCAGAGATCAGGGGCTCTACGAGCAGTACTTC. This encodes CATSRDQGLYEQYF. The chain uses TRBV15 and TRBJ2-7; tentative D call: TRBD1 (6 bases). The CDR3 loop spans 14 amino acids. Germline loops: CDR1 LNHNV, CDR2 YYDKDF (reference sequence). Deletions cut 0 bases from V and 3 bases from J, with 9 bases between. Combining the CDR3 with reference TRBV15 and TRBJ2-7 gives the whole variable domain DAMVIQNPRYQVTQFGKPVTLSCSQTLNHNVMYWYQQKSSQAPKLLFHYYDKDFNNEADTPDNFQSRRPNTSFCFLDIRSPGLGDTAMYLCATSRDQGLYEQYFGPGTRLTVT.

This chain uses TRBV7-8 with TRBJ2-3; TRBD1 might be the D (5 bases). This CDR3 is built from 14 residues. Trimming removed 1 base at V and 2 bases at J, with 7 bases between. Germline CDR1 and CDR2: SGHVS and FQNEAQ. Here the CDR3 reads CASSLGQHTDTQYF. In DNA form, the CDR3 reads TGTGCCAGCAGCTTAGGACAGCACACAGATACGCAGTATTTT.

This clone was found many times. The chain combines TRBV15 with TRBJ1-5; 8 bases align to TRBD1. The germline CDR1 and CDR2 sequences are LNHNV and YYDKDF (reference sequence). The CDR3 contains 14 residues. V was pared by 5 bases and J by 6 bases, with 6 bases of the junction left unmatched. CDR3 sequence (DNA): TGTGCCACCAGCCTCGACAGGGGTGTTCAGCCCCAGCATTTT. Amino acids: CATSLDRGVQPQHF.